The 18 T cell receptor beta chains presented below share a single source sample, sequenced in a study of CD8+ T cells in alopecia areata (dated by TCRdb to 2016 to 2019). The library was generated by the immunoSEQ multiplex PCR assay. To provide template for TCR sequencing, every sample had RNA extracted and reverse transcribed into cDNA. The immuneACCESS repertoire file appears here via TCRdb, limited to in-frame rearrangements. These files lack a portion of the clones; in checked studies, under half of the deficit traces to unresolved V genes, and the cause of the others is not known. This sample lists 170,000 or so clones; roughly 65% were detected once. The ten biggest clones cover 1.7% of the sample. The time point label of this sample denotes: baseline before oral tofacitinib. This specimen consisted of CD4+ T cells sorted from blood, obtained at week 0. All receptors derive from a human donor with alopecia areata.

This chain's CDR3 is CASSSSATGSTEAFF. In DNA form, the CDR3 reads TGCGCCAGCAGCTCGTCAGCAACAGGGTCCACTGAAGCTTTCTTT. The chain links TRBV5-1 to TRBJ1-1; TRBD1 might be the D (6 bases). The V gene lost 3 bases and the J gene lost 4 bases, with 16 bases spanning the gap. Germline-derived CDR1 and CDR2 are SGHRS and YFSETQ. The CDR3 has 15 residues.

The chain links TRBV7-7 to TRBJ2-2, with D possibly matching TRBD2 (6 bases). The CDR3 has 14 residues. Germline CDR1 reads SSHAT; CDR2 reads FNYEAQ (reference sequence). Between the trimmed V and J ends, which lost 5 bases and 5 bases, there was a span of 12 bases. In DNA form, the CDR3 reads TGTGCCAGCAGCCACGGACGGGGGACCGGGGAGCTGTTTTTT. Translated: CASSHGRGTGELFF.

This chain links TRBV12-5 with TRBJ2-4; D tentatively reads TRBD1 or TRBD2 (5 bases each). This CDR3 is 15 amino acids long. Germline CDR1 reads LGHNT; CDR2 reads FRNRAP. Trimming stripped 5 bases from V and 1 base from J, with 12 bases between. CDR3 DNA sequence: TGTGCTAGTGGTGAGGGTCCAGGGGCCAAAAACATTCAGTACTTC. This codes for CASGEGPGAKNIQYF.

This clone showed up just a few times. The CDR3 DNA reads as TGCGCCAGCAGCCAAAGCTTCGGCAGACAAAATGAAAAACTGTTTTTT. Translating it yields CASSQSFGRQNEKLFF. The chain combines TRBV4-3 with TRBJ1-4, with D unclear. CDR3 length equals 16 residues. Trimming removed 2 bases from V and 5 bases from J, with 15 bases in between. CDR1 is LGHNA and CDR2 is YSLEER in the germline V gene.

This chain connects TRBV10-3 to TRBJ2-5; 8 bases line up with TRBD1. The J segment lost 4 bases and the V segment lost 1 base, leaving 5 bases of the junction unmatched. This CDR3 comprises 15 residues. Germline assignment: CDR1 ENHRY and CDR2 SYGVKD. CDR3 sequence: CAISEFPGQVETQYF. CDR3 sequence (DNA): TGTGCCATCAGTGAGTTCCCGGGACAGGTAGAGACCCAGTACTTC.

This clone was found a few times. The gene calls are TRBV5-1 and TRBJ1-2, with TRBD1 as a possible D gene (6 bases). The CDR3 spans 16 residues. V shed 4 bases and J shed 7 bases, with 23 bases lying between them. CDR1 is SGHRS, CDR2 YFSETQ, per germline. CDR3 amino acids: CASSRSGASGLSGYTF. The CDR3, as DNA: TGCGCCAGCAGCAGGTCAGGGGCGAGTGGATTAAGTGGCTACACCTTC. The full variable domain, completed using reference TRBV5-1 and TRBJ1-2, is KAGVTQTPRYLIKTRGQQVTLSCSPISGHRSVSWYQQTPGQGLQFLFEYFSETQRNKGNFPGRFSGRQFSNSRSEMNVSTLELGDSALYLCASSRSGASGLSGYTFGSGTRLTVV.

V usage is TRBV15 and J usage is TRBJ1-1; 8 bases align to TRBD1. This CDR3 region has 15 residues. The ends lost 2 bases at V and 2 bases at J; junction bases unmatched: 4. Germline CDR1 and CDR2: LNHNV and YYDKDF (reference sequence). The CDR3 DNA follows: TGTGCCACCAGCAGAACGGGACAGGCTAACACTGAAGCTTTCTTT. It encodes CATSRTGQANTEAFF.

This sequence joins TRBV5-1 and TRBJ2-3; D call uncertain. Per germline, CDR1 SGHRS and CDR2 YFSETQ. V lost 2 bases and J lost 0, with 7 bases in between. The CDR3 covers 14 residues. The CDR3 protein is CASSLYSSTDTQYF. The CDR3 DNA sequence: TGCGCCAGCAGCTTATACAGCAGCACAGATACGCAGTATTTT.

The rearrangement joins TRBV4-3 to TRBJ1-6, with 10 nucleotides matching TRBD1. After removal of 1 base from V and 13 bases from J, the junction contained 7 bases not matched to a gene. The CDR3 totals 15 residues. Germline loops: CDR1 LGHNA, CDR2 YSLEER. CDR3 amino acids: CASSQVGQGVSPLHF. The CDR3, as DNA: TGCGCCAGCAGCCAAGTCGGACAGGGGGTTAGCCCCCTCCACTTT.

CDR3 sequence: CASSQTRDYGTQYF. The CDR3 coding sequence is TGCGCCAGCAGCCAAACGCGCGACTACGGGACCCAGTACTTC. This chain connects TRBV4-3 to TRBJ2-5; D is possibly TRBD2 (5 bases). CDR3 length: 14 amino acids. The germline gives CDR1 LGHNA, CDR2 YSLEER. Between the trimmed V and J ends, which lost 2 bases and 7 bases, there was a span of 14 bases.

The CDR3: CASSFGTGLDGYTF. CDR3 DNA: TGTGCCAGCAGCTTCGGGACAGGGCTTGATGGCTACACCTTC. V gene TRBV11-2 combines with J gene TRBJ1-2; 9 nucleotides align to TRBD1. Losses at the gene ends were 3 bases for V and 6 bases for J; bases not matched to a gene: 5. This CDR3 spans 14 amino acids. The V gene's germline CDR1 is SGHAT and CDR2 FQNNGV.

The chain has TRBV5-1 and TRBJ1-2; possible D gene TRBD1, 6 bases. V was trimmed by 4 bases and J by 4 bases, leaving 17 bases between them. The germline V gene has CDR1 SGHRS and CDR2 YFSETQ. This CDR3 spans 15 amino acids. This CDR3 is CASSLGDTDIYGYTF. CDR3 sequence (DNA): TGCGCCAGCAGCCTGGGGGACACCGACATCTATGGCTACACCTTC.

This clone was seen only once. The chain carries TRBV15 and TRBJ2-2; D ambiguous. V dropped 5 bases and J dropped 7 bases, with 14 bases sitting between them. Germline assignment: CDR1 LNHNV and CDR2 YYDKDF (reference sequence). The CDR3 length is 14 residues. CDR3 residues: CATSGPRGDGELFF. CDR3 DNA: TGTGCCACCAGCGGCCCCAGAGGAGACGGGGAGCTGTTTTTT.

The chain is built from TRBV11-2 and TRBJ2-3; 9 positions agree with TRBD2. V trimming: 5 bases; J trimming: 1 base; junction bases outside the gene matches: 13. Germline V gene sequence: CDR1 SGHAT, CDR2 FQNNGV. The CDR3 has 18 amino acids. CDR3 DNA: TGTGCCAGCAGCCGGGCAGGACGTAGCGGGGGCGGCACAGATACGCAGTATTTT. Its translation: CASSRAGRSGGGTDTQYF.

The chain recombines TRBV7-3 with TRBJ2-5; tentatively, D is TRBD2 (6 bases). Germline V CDR1 and CDR2: SGHTA, FQGTGA. V was clipped by 5 bases and J by 4 bases, with 11 bases between them. The CDR3 runs to 13 residues. The CDR3 DNA is TGTGCCAGCAGCCGCCGGGACTTAGAGACCCAGTACTTC. Translating it yields CASSRRDLETQYF.

The chain uses TRBV29-1 and TRBJ1-1, with unresolved D. CDR1 and CDR2 (germline): SQVTM, ANQGSEA. The CDR3 totals 11 residues. The V gene lost 4 bases and the J gene lost 2 bases, with 5 bases spanning the gap. The CDR3: CSVGHNTEAFF. DNA for the CDR3: TGCAGCGTTGGGCACAACACTGAAGCTTTCTTT.

The rearrangement uses TRBV29-1 and TRBJ2-1, with 7 bases matching TRBD2. CDR3 length: 16 amino acids. In germline, CDR1 is SQVTM, CDR2 ANQGSEA. V lost 2 bases, J lost 1 base, and 8 bases stayed unmatched. The CDR3 nucleotides read TGCAGCGTTGAAAAGGGAGGGATGAGGTCCTACAATGAGCAGTTCTTC. This translates into CSVEKGGMRSYNEQFF.

The chain employs TRBV9 and TRBJ1-1; D gene unclear. Germline values: CDR1 SGDLS, CDR2 YYNGEE. The ends were cut back, 4 bases at V and 6 bases at J, with 7 bases in the middle. The CDR3 has 11 amino acids. CDR3: CASSPLAEAFF. The CDR3 bases are TGTGCCAGCAGCCCGTTAGCTGAAGCTTTCTTT.